This T cell receptor (beta chain) emerged from a study of cytomegalovirus exposure and HLA in healthy donors. Study results and caveats: Data from an earlier analysis indicated that most TCR beta V segments were productive either about 87% or about 30% of the time.

This CDR3 comprises 15 residues. Looked up from germline, CDR1 is KGHSH and CDR2 is LQKENI. This PCR relied on a set of 60 Vbeta primers and 13 Jbeta primers. Assay used: immunoSEQ multiplex PCR; TCRdb lists only in-frame clones, some missing. This table has 110,000 or so clones, over 75% appearing once. In the case of this clone: The antigen is unknown.

The sequence came from a woman aged 25 to 39 in good health and CMV-seropositive. Sequencing was carried out using PBMCs. The chain joins TRBV18 to TRBJ2-5; D possibly corresponds to TRBD2 (5 bases). Judging by the DNA end, TRBJ2-7 fits better; the J call may be wrong. The CDR3 region is CASSPGVQATYEQYF. DNA of the CDR3: TGTGCCAGCTCACCCGGGGTGCAGGCGACCTACGAGCAGTACTTC.